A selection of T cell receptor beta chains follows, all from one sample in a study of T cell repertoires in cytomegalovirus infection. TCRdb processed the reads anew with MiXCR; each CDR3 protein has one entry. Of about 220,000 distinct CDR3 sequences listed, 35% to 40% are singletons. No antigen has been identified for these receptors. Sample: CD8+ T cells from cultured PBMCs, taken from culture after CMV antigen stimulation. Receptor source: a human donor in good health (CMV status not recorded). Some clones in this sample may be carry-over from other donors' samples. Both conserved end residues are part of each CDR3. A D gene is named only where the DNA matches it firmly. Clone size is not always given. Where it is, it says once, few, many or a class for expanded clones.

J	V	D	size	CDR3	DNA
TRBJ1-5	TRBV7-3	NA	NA	CASSPSGFGNQPQHF	TGTGCCAGCAGCCCGTCGGGGTTCGGCAATCAGCCCCAGCATTTT
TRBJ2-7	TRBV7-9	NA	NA	CASSLAQRSHAPHEQYF	TGTGCCAGCAGCTTAGCGCAAAGGAGCCACGCACCCCACGAGCAGTACTTC
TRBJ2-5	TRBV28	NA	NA	CASSSFYGFQETQYF	TGTGCCAGCAGTTCATTTTACGGCTTCCAAGAGACCCAGTACTTC
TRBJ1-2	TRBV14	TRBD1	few	CASSQDVRAGGHGYTF	TGTGCCAGCAGCCAAGATGTGAGGGCAGGGGGTCATGGCTACACCTTC
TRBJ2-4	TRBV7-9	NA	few	CASSSISPGAKNIQYF	TGTGCCAGCAGCTCTATTTCACCCGGGGCCAAAAACATTCAGTACTTC
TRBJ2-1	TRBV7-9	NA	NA	CASSLKWSYNEQFF	TGTGCCAGCAGCTTAAAATGGAGCTACAATGAGCAGTTCTTC
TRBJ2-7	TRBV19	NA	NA	CASSTETVSYEQYF	TGTGCCAGTAGTACGGAGACGGTTTCCTACGAGCAGTACTTC
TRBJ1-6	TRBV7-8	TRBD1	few	CASSLIAGAGGNSPLHF	TGTGCCAGCAGCTTAATCGCGGGGGCAGGGGGAAATTCACCCCTCCACTTT
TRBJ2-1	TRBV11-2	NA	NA	CASSHDLALAPDNEQFF	TGTGCCAGCAGCCACGATCTAGCGCTAGCGCCCGACAATGAGCAGTTCTTC
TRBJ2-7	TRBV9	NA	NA	CASSGPEGEQYF	TGTGCCAGCAGCGGACCCGAGGGCGAGCAGTACTTC
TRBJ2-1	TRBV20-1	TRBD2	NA	CSAPGTSGVSSYNEQFF	TGCAGTGCCCCTGGGACTAGCGGGGTTAGCTCCTACAATGAGCAGTTCTTC
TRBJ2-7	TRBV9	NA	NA	CASSVDSVPYEQYF	TGTGCCAGCAGCGTAGACTCCGTCCCCTACGAGCAGTACTTC
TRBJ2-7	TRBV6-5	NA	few	CASTRTLGYEQYF	TGTGCCAGCACTAGGACATTGGGCTACGAGCAGTACTTC
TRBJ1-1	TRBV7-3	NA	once	CASSLTARGMNTEAFF	TGTGCCAGCAGCTTAACGGCTAGGGGAATGAACACTGAAGCTTTCTTT
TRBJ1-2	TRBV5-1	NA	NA	CASSPDSYGYTF	TGCGCCAGCAGCCCGGACAGCTATGGCTACACCTTC
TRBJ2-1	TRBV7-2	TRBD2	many	CASSPGTSKNEQFF	TGTGCCAGCAGCCCAGGGACTAGCAAGAATGAGCAGTTCTTC
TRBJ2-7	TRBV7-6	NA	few	CASSPTGRPYEQYF	TGTGCCAGCAGCCCGACAGGCCGACCCTACGAGCAGTACTTC
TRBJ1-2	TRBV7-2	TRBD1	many	CASSLGYVTPTGFGSGYTF	TGTGCCAGCAGCTTAGGGTACGTCACTCCGACAGGGTTTGGTAGTGGCTACACCTTC
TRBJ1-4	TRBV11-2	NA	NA	CASSNTGWNEKLFF	TGTGCCAGCAGCAACACAGGGTGGAACGAAAAACTGTTTTTT
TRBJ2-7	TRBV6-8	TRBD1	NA	CASSLEPTGELYEQYF	TGTGCCAGCAGTTTAGAACCGACAGGGGAACTCTACGAGCAGTACTTC
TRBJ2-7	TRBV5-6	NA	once	CASTMGGDEQYF	TGTGCCAGCACCATGGGCGGGGACGAGCAGTACTTC
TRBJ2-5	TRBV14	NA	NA	CASSQGSGAQETQYF	TGTGCCAGCAGCCAAGGGTCAGGGGCGCAGGAGACCCAGTACTTC
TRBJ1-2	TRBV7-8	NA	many	CASSLDSNYGYTF	TGTGCCAGCAGCTTGGACAGTAACTATGGCTACACCTTC
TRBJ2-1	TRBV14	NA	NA	CASSQGTAYNEQFF	TGTGCCAGCAGCCAAGGGACAGCTTACAATGAGCAGTTCTTC
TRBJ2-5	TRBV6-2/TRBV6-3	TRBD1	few	CATKFLNLDRADPETQYF	TGTGCCACCAAATTCCTGAACCTGGACAGGGCCGACCCAGAGACCCAGTACTTC
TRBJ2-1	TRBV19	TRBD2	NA	CASSIDGRAHNEQFF	TGTGCCAGTAGTATAGACGGGAGGGCCCACAATGAGCAGTTCTTC
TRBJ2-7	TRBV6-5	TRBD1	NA	CASSYGTGIYEQYF	TGTGCCAGCAGTTACGGGACAGGGATCTACGAGCAGTACTTC
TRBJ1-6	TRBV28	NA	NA	CASSWGHVHSPLHF	TGTGCCAGCAGTTGGGGACATGTACATTCACCCCTCCACTTT
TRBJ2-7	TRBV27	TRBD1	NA	CASSWTGASYEQDF	TGTGCCAGCAGTTGGACAGGGGCTAGCTACGAGCAGGACTTC
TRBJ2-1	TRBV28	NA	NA	CASSLATGSNEQFF	TGTGCCAGCAGTTTAGCGACGGGTTCCAATGAGCAGTTCTTC
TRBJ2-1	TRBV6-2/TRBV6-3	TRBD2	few	CASSAGLAGGWYNEQFF	TGTGCCAGCAGTGCCGGACTAGCGGGAGGTTGGTACAATGAGCAGTTCTTC
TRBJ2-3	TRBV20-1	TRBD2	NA	CSAIPTSGRIADTQYF	TGCAGTGCTATTCCGACTAGCGGGAGGATTGCAGATACGCAGTATTTT
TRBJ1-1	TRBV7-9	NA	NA	CASRKVRGNTEAFF	TGTGCCAGCAGGAAAGTCAGGGGGAACACTGAAGCTTTCTTT
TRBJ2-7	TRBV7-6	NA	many	CASSLGKGNEQYF	TGTGCCAGCAGCCTAGGGAAGGGCAACGAGCAGTACTTC
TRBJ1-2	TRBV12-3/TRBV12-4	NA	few	CASSGSLLGYTF	TGTGCCAGCAGTGGGAGTTTATTAGGCTACACCTTC
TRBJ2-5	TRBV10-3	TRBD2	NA	CAISGWTSGGGLETQYF	TGTGCCATCAGTGGTTGGACTAGCGGGGGGGGTCTGGAGACCCAGTACTTC
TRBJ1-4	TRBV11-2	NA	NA	CASSLDQGRREPNEKLFF	TGTGCCAGCAGCTTAGATCAGGGGCGGCGAGAACCTAATGAAAAACTGTTTTTT
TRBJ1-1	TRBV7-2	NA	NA	CASSFVYQGNTEAFF	TGTGCCAGCAGCTTCGTTTATCAGGGCAACACTGAAGCTTTCTTT
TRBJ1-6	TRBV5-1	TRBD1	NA	CASSARDSRNSPLHF	TGCGCCAGCAGCGCCCGGGACAGCAGAAATTCACCCCTCCACTTT
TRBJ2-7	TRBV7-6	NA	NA	CASSLELAPYEQYF	TGTGCCAGCAGCTTAGAGCTAGCTCCCTACGAGCAGTACTTC
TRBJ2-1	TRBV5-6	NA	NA	CASSLGINGRQKDEQFF	TGTGCCAGCAGCTTGGGAATCAACGGACGGCAAAAGGATGAGCAGTTCTTC
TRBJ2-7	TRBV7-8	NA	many	CASSLVGGTYEQYF	TGTGCCAGCAGCTTAGTTGGGGGCACCTACGAGCAGTACTTC
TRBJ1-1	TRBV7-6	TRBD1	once	CASSNSDRGRTEAFF	TGTGCCAGCAGCAACTCCGACAGGGGAAGAACTGAAGCTTTCTTT
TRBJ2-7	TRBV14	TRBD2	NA	CASSLDGLAGEGHEQYF	TGTGCCAGCAGCCTAGACGGACTAGCGGGAGAGGGTCACGAGCAGTACTTC
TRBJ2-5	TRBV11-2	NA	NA	CASSNRVAAARETQYF	TGTGCCAGCAGCAACCGGGTAGCGGCCGCCAGGGAGACCCAGTACTTC
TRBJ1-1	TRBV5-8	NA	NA	CASSFGEAFF	TGTGCCAGCAGCTTTGGTGAAGCTTTCTTT
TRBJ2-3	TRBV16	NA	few	CASSQSGDAVTDTQYF	TGTGCCAGCAGCCAATCCGGGGACGCTGTAACAGATACGCAGTATTTT
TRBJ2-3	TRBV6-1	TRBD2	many	CASSESGRAADTQYF	TGTGCCAGCAGTGAAAGCGGGAGGGCCGCCGATACGCAGTATTTT
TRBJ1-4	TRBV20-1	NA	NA	CSARDNVGTTNEKLFF	TGCAGTGCTAGAGATAACGTGGGGACAACTAATGAAAAACTGTTTTTT
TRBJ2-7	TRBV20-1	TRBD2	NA	CSALKREGFGEQYF	TGCAGTGCTTTAAAGCGGGAGGGCTTTGGCGAGCAGTACTTC
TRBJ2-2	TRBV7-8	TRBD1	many	CASSLAGTGVMVRRPGELFF	TGTGCCAGCAGCCTAGCCGGGACAGGGGTTATGGTGCGGAGACCCGGGGAGCTGTTTTTT
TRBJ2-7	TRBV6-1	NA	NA	CASSPYRLDTYEQYF	TGTGCCAGCAGCCCCTACCGCCTGGACACCTACGAGCAGTACTTC
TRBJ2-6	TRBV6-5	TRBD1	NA	CASRMTGFSGANVLTF	TGTGCCAGCAGAATGACAGGGTTCTCTGGGGCCAACGTCCTGACTTTC